Shown below are 32 T cell receptor beta chains from a single sample sequenced in a study of control samples from healthy donors and cancer patients. Only in-frame clones appear in the TCRdb table, and some are missing; sequencing was by immunoSEQ multiplex PCR. The sample carries some 140,000 clones, 85% to 90% recorded once. Material: PBMCs. All receptors come from a man aged 45-65 years with head and neck cancer.

V is TRBV18 and J is TRBJ2-7; 8 bases line up with TRBD1. CDR3 length equals 14 residues. Germline-derived CDR1 and CDR2 are KGHSH and LQKENI. Trimming at V came to 4 bases and at J to 2 bases, leaving 4 bases not matched to a gene. The CDR3 loop reads CASSLRQGTYEQYF. Here the CDR3 DNA reads TGTGCCAGCTCACTCCGACAGGGGACCTACGAGCAGTACTTC. Full variable domain (missing parts from reference TRBV18 and TRBJ2-7): NAGVMQNPRHLVRRRGQEARLRCSPMKGHSHVYWYRQLPEEGLKFMVYLQKENIIDESGMPKERFSAEFPKEGPSILRIQQVVRGDSAAYFCASSLRQGTYEQYFGPGTRLTVT.

V and J are TRBV3-1 (or the pseudogene TRBV3-2) and TRBJ2-7; a possible D gene is TRBD1 (6 bases). The ends were cut back, 4 bases at V and 3 bases at J, with 16 bases in the middle. The CDR3 contains 15 residues. Germline V lookup: CDR1 LGHDT, CDR2 YNNKEL (reference sequence). In DNA form, the CDR3 reads TGTGCCAGCAGCCCCGGAACCGGGACACTCTACGAGCAGTACTTC. The encoded protein is CASSPGTGTLYEQYF.

V usage is TRBV7-8 and J usage is TRBJ2-7, with D perhaps TRBD1 (6 bases). Germline V lookup: CDR1 SGHVS, CDR2 FQNEAQ. The V end was cut by 1 base, the J end by 7 bases, with 11 bases between. The CDR3 sequence is 13 residues long. The CDR3 sequence: CASSLGEGQEQYF. Written as DNA, the CDR3 is TGTGCCAGCAGCTTAGGAGAGGGACAAGAGCAGTACTTC.

The rearrangement uses TRBV5-1 and TRBJ2-6; D gene ambiguous. There are 19 residues in the CDR3. Germline CDR1 is SGHRS and CDR2 is YFSETQ. Between the trimmed V and J ends, which lost 2 bases and 1 base, there was a span of 19 bases. CDR3: CASSLVPGRLQSGANVLTF. CDR3 coding DNA: TGCGCCAGCAGCTTAGTCCCAGGACGCCTCCAGTCTGGGGCCAACGTCCTGACTTTC.

The rearrangement uses TRBV6-5 and TRBJ2-2; no firm D call. There are 14 residues in the CDR3. Germline V gives CDR1 MNHEY, CDR2 SVGAGI. Trimming shortened V by 1 base and J by 4 bases, and 7 bases separated the two germline ends. The CDR3 sequence: CASSYFGATGELFF. The CDR3 nucleotides are TGTGCCAGCAGTTACTTCGGAGCCACCGGGGAGCTGTTTTTT.

The rearrangement uses TRBV28 and TRBJ1-1; D gene uncertain. Germline V gene sequence: CDR1 MDHEN, CDR2 SYDVKM. V lost 5 bases to trimming and J lost 11 bases, with 9 bases between them. The CDR3 runs 10 residues. The CDR3 DNA reads as TGTGCCAGCAGTCGAAAATGGGCTTTCTTT. Protein sequence: CASSRKWAFF.

This clone occurred a few times. This chain connects TRBV29-1 to TRBJ1-2; D gene uncertain. Germline-derived CDR1 and CDR2 are SQVTM and ANQGSEA. V was pared by 3 bases and J by 9 bases, with 11 bases between. The CDR3 is 11 amino acids. For the CDR3, the DNA is TGCAGCGTTGATGGCGGGGTCAGCTACACCTTC. Amino acid sequence: CSVDGGVSYTF.

The chain uses TRBV2 and TRBJ1-6; possibly TRBD1 for D (5 bases). The CDR3 consists of 11 residues. Trimming removed 4 bases from V and 10 bases from J, with 5 bases in between. Germline V lookup: CDR1 SNHLY, CDR2 FYNNEI. The chain's CDR3 is CASSGDSPLHF. The CDR3 DNA reads TGTGCCAGCAGTGGGGACTCACCCCTCCACTTT.

On this clone itself: No DNA is shown, since the ends of the CDR3 on it are uncertain; the CDR3 is the one TCRdb lists. The V call is TRBV6-6, the J call TRBJ1-2; the table's TRBD1 call for D was not verified on the DNA. Germline V gives CDR1 MNHNY, CDR2 SVGAGI (reference sequence). Termini included, the CDR3 measures 14 amino acids. The CDR3: CASSILGSSYGYTF.

The V call is TRBV28, the J call TRBJ1-5, with a possible D match to TRBD1 (6 bases). CDR3 length: 15 amino acids. Germline CDR1 MDHEN, CDR2 SYDVKM. Deletions cut 1 base from V and 5 bases from J, with 12 bases between. The CDR3 sequence: CASSLSGTLYQPQHF. In DNA, the CDR3 is TGTGCCAGCAGTTTATCCGGGACACTTTATCAGCCCCAGCATTTT.

V is TRBV9 and J is TRBJ2-5, with D perhaps being TRBD1 or TRBD2 (5 bases each). Trimming removed 2 bases at V and 5 bases at J, with 19 bases between. The CDR3 covers 16 residues. Germline lookup yields CDR1 SGDLS and CDR2 YYNGEE. The CDR3 DNA follows: TGTGCCAGCAGCGTGGGAACCGGGACGCCCATGGAGACCCAGTACTTC. Translated, it gives CASSVGTGTPMETQYF.

The chain uses TRBV3-1 (or the pseudogene TRBV3-2) and TRBJ2-7; D may be TRBD1 (5 bases). CDR3 length: 15 residues. The germline V gene encodes CDR1 LGHDT and CDR2 YNNKEL (reference sequence). Trimming removed 3 bases from V and 0 bases from J, with 12 bases in between. CDR3 coding DNA: TGTGCCAGCAGCCAGACAGTGAGTCACTCCTACGAGCAGTACTTC. Its protein product is CASSQTVSHSYEQYF.

The chain links TRBV9 to TRBJ2-7, with 9 nucleotides matching TRBD1. Germline-derived CDR1 and CDR2 are SGDLS and YYNGEE. Trimming cost V 3 bases and J 4 bases; bases outside gene matches: 11. CDR3 length: 16 residues. The CDR3 spells CASSGRTGGTPYEQYF. CDR3 in DNA: TGTGCCAGCAGCGGCCGTACAGGGGGCACTCCGTACGAGCAGTACTTC.

The chain recombines TRBV6-6 with TRBJ1-5, with D possibly TRBD1 on 5 matching bases. The CDR3 is 17 amino acids. The germline V gene encodes CDR1 MNHNY and CDR2 SVGAGI (reference sequence). V dropped 5 bases and J dropped 0 bases, with 17 bases sitting between them. The chain's CDR3 is CASSRVPQGYSNQPQHF. The CDR3 DNA follows: TGTGCCAGCAGTCGTGTGCCTCAGGGCTATAGCAATCAGCCCCAGCATTTT.

J is TRBJ1-6 and V is TRBV3-1 (or the pseudogene TRBV3-2); D ambiguous. Germline CDR1 reads LGHDT; CDR2 reads YNNKEL (reference sequence). Trimming stripped 1 base from V and 10 bases from J, with 8 bases between. CDR3 length: 13 residues. CDR3 coding DNA: TGTGCCAGCAGCCAAGGGTACCGATCACCCCTCCACTTT. Its protein product is CASSQGYRSPLHF.

V gene TRBV11-2 combines with J gene TRBJ2-2; tentative D call: TRBD1 (5 bases). CDR1 SGHAT and CDR2 FQNNGV come from the germline V gene. Deletions cut 7 bases from V and 6 bases from J, with 18 bases between. The CDR3 is 15 amino acids. This CDR3 is CASTLTETISGELFF. In nucleotides, the CDR3 is TGTGCCAGCACCTTGACAGAGACGATTTCCGGGGAGCTGTTTTTT. Full variable domain (rest looked up from reference TRBV11-2 and TRBJ2-2): EAGVAQSPRYKIIEKRQSVAFWCNPISGHATLYWYQQILGQGPKLLIQFQNNGVVDDSQLPKDRFSAERLKGVDSTLKIQPAKLEDSAVYLCASTLTETISGELFFGEGSRLTVL.

The chain carries TRBV5-6 and TRBJ1-1, with 7 bases fitting TRBD1. V was pared by 5 bases and J by 8 bases, with 9 bases of the junction left unmatched. The CDR3 totals 13 residues. The germline V gene has CDR1 SGHDT and CDR2 YYEEEE. This chain's CDR3 is CASRAGQRKEAFF. CDR3 nucleotide sequence: TGTGCCAGCAGAGCGGGACAGAGGAAAGAAGCTTTCTTT.

The chain links TRBV10-3 to TRBJ2-5, with D uncertain. The V and J ends lost 6 bases and 4 bases respectively, with 15 bases between them. Looked up from germline, CDR1 is ENHRY and CDR2 is SYGVKD. The CDR3 covers 14 residues. CDR3 protein: CAIRDLVGSETQYF. The DNA for the CDR3 is TGTGCCATCAGGGATCTAGTAGGATCAGAGACCCAGTACTTC.

The chain links TRBV5-1 to TRBJ2-7; 8 bases line up with TRBD1. Germline-derived CDR1 and CDR2 are SGHRS and YFSETQ. This CDR3 region has 16 residues. The V and J ends lost 6 bases and 1 base, in that order; junction bases with no gene match: 12. The CDR3 DNA sequence: TGCGCCAGCAACCCCGGGACAGGAGACTTTTCCTACGAGCAGTACTTC. This codes for CASNPGTGDFSYEQYF.

The chain has TRBV12-3 or TRBV12-4 and TRBJ2-5; the match to TRBD1 covers 9 bases. J gave up 5 bases and V 6 bases, and 4 bases lay outside the gene matches. The CDR3 runs to 13 residues. This CDR3 is CASSPTGGETQYF. The CDR3 coding sequence is TGTGCCAGCAGCCCTACAGGGGGCGAGACCCAGTACTTC.

This chain uses TRBV5-1 with TRBJ1-1; D is unclear. Looked up from germline, CDR1 is SGHRS and CDR2 is YFSETQ. The CDR3 contains 20 residues. Trimming took 4 bases from V and 2 from J, leaving 30 bases between them. Here the CDR3 DNA reads TGCGCCAGCAGCCGCGGGAGGGCAGACATCCACCCCCAGTATAACACTGAAGCTTTCTTT. This sequence encodes CASSRGRADIHPQYNTEAFF.

The rearrangement uses TRBV11-2 and TRBJ2-7; 10 positions agree with TRBD2. The CDR3 has 17 residues. The trim removed 1 base at V and 6 bases at J, leaving 12 bases unmatched. Per the germline V gene, CDR1 is SGHAT and CDR2 is FQNNGV. CDR3 loop: CASSLADYSGRSREQYF. CDR3 bases: TGTGCCAGCAGCTTAGCGGACTATAGCGGGAGGTCACGCGAGCAGTACTTC.

V gene TRBV9 combines with J gene TRBJ1-1; possible D gene TRBD1, 5 bases. The germline gives CDR1 SGDLS, CDR2 YYNGEE. The CDR3 length is 16 residues. V lost 3 bases and J lost 0, with 15 bases in between. Written as DNA, the CDR3 is TGTGCCAGCAGCGCCCAAACCGGGACGGTGAACACTGAAGCTTTCTTT. This translates into CASSAQTGTVNTEAFF.

This clone is a singleton in its sample. The rearrangement links TRBV6-6 to TRBJ2-1; D could derive from TRBD1 or TRBD2 (6 bases each). The CDR3 length is 16 residues. Between the trimmed V and J ends, which lost 3 bases and 6 bases, there was a span of 18 bases. Per germline, CDR1 MNHNY and CDR2 SVGAGI (reference sequence). This chain's CDR3 is CASSYTGGPPGNEQFF. The DNA of the CDR3 is TGTGCCAGCAGTTATACCGGGGGCCCACCAGGCAATGAGCAGTTCTTC.

V gene TRBV6-5 combines with J gene TRBJ1-2, with D unclear. Germline CDR1 reads MNHEY; CDR2 reads SVGAGI. Trimming shortened V by 7 bases and J by 5 bases, and 14 bases separated the two germline ends. The CDR3 has 13 residues. Here the CDR3 reads CASTASGAYGYTF. In nucleotides, the CDR3 is TGTGCCAGCACGGCGTCAGGAGCTTATGGCTACACCTTC.

The chain joins TRBV30 to TRBJ1-4; D is unresolved. The ends were cut back, 0 bases at V and 10 bases at J, with 12 bases in the middle. This CDR3 comprises 13 residues. Germline CDR1 GTSNPN, CDR2 SVGIG (reference sequence). The CDR3 coding sequence is TGTGCCTGGAGTGTAGGTCCGCACAGAAAACTGTTTTTT. Translated: CAWSVGPHRKLFF.

This chain joins TRBV2 and TRBJ1-2; TRBD1 aligns across 9 bases. The CDR3 has 13 residues. Per germline, CDR1 SNHLY and CDR2 FYNNEI. V lost 8 bases to trimming and J lost 8 bases; unmatched junction nucleotides: 9. The CDR3 sequence is CASGGTGFSGYTF. For the CDR3, the DNA is TGTGCCAGCGGGGGGACAGGGTTTTCGGGCTACACCTTC.

A note on this clone: One end of the junction is discordant with germline, which a read error may explain. The chain couples TRBV6-1 to TRBJ2-7, with 7 nucleotides matching TRBD2. Germline V gene lookup returns CDR1 MNHNS and CDR2 SASEGT. This CDR3 region has 14 residues. In nucleotides, the CDR3 is TGTGCCAGCAGTGAAAGGGGCCCGACCGGGAGGAGAAACTTC. This codes for CASSERGPTGRRNF.

The chain has TRBV13 and TRBJ1-3, with D possibly being TRBD1 (5 bases). The CDR3 has 15 residues. Trimming left V 2 bases short and J 4 bases short, with 12 bases between. Germline V gene lookup returns CDR1 PRHDT and CDR2 FYEKMQ (reference sequence). The DNA for the CDR3 is TGTGCCAGCAGCTTACAGGGACTAGCAGGAAACACCATATATTTT. Translation: CASSLQGLAGNTIYF.

This chain connects TRBV6-5 to TRBJ2-7; possible D gene TRBD1, 5 bases. The germline CDR1 and CDR2 sequences are MNHEY and SVGAGI. The V gene lost 3 bases and the J gene lost 6 bases, with 12 bases spanning the gap. The CDR3 spans 13 residues. CDR3 amino acids: CASSYTRVGEQYF. The CDR3 nucleotides read TGTGCCAGCAGTTATACCAGGGTGGGCGAGCAGTACTTC.

This clone was seen only a few times. The rearrangement joins TRBV10-3 to TRBJ1-3; D possibly corresponds to TRBD1 (5 bases). Trimming removed 7 bases at V and 4 bases at J, with 8 bases between. Germline lookup yields CDR1 ENHRY and CDR2 SYGVKD. The CDR3 length is 12 residues. In DNA, the CDR3 is TGTGCCATCACGGGGACCGGAAACACCATATATTTT. Its translation is CAITGTGNTIYF.

V gene TRBV7-2 combines with J gene TRBJ2-2, with 7 positions matching TRBD2. Germline V lookup: CDR1 SGHTA, CDR2 FQGNSA. This CDR3 contains 16 residues. J gave up 6 bases and V 3 bases, and 10 bases lay outside the gene matches. The CDR3, as DNA: TGTGCCAGCAGCTTGAGGACTAGTAGTTATTCCGGGGAGCTGTTTTTT. This sequence encodes CASSLRTSSYSGELFF.